This TCR beta chain was sequenced in a study of T-cell reconstitution after alpha-beta-depleted transplantation in children. This CDR3 spans 18 amino acids. The germline V gene has CDR1 SGHRS and CDR2 YFSETQ. Trimming stripped 1 base from V and 2 bases from J, with 18 bases between. Findings and limits, study-wide: After transplant, high TCRbeta diversity at day 60 in some patients arose from surviving recipient T cells and thymic progenitors. Once a year had passed after transplant, T-cell counts and diversity came mostly from newly produced T cells.

There are many counts of this clonotype. Its antigen is not identified. Library preparation (for TCRbeta) was performed with unique molecular identifiers. TCRdb reanalysed the PCR reads using MiXCR and keeps one entry per CDR3 protein. The sample holds about 160,000 distinct CDR3 sequences, approximately 10% seen once. Sequenced here: PBMCs, sampled before TCRalphabeta/CD19-depleted stem cell transplant. The chain combines TRBV5-1 with TRBJ2-2; D uncertain. This clonotype originated in a boy younger than 10 with acute myeloid leukemia, due to receive a stem cell transplant. Here the CDR3 reads CASSLLGKGRRNTGELFF. CDR3 DNA: TGCGCCAGCAGCTTGTTAGGGAAGGGAAGAAGAAACACCGGGGAGCTGTTTTTT.